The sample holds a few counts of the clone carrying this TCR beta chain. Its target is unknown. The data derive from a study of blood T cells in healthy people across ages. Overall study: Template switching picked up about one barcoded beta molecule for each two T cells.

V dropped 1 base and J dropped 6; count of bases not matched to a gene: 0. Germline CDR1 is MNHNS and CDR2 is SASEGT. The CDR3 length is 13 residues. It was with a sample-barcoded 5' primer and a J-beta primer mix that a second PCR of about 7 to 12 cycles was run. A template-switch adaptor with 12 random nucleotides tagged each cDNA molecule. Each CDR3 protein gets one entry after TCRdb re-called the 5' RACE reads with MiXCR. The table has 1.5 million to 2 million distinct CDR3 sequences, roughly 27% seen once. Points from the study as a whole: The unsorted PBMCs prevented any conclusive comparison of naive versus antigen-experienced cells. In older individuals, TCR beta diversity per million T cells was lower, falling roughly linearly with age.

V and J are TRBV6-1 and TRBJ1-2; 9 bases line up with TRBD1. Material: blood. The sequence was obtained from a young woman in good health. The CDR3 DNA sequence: TGTGCCAGCAGTGAAGACAGGGGGCATGGCTACACCTTC. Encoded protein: CASSEDRGHGYTF.